This is a list of T cell receptor beta chains from one sample in a study of T cell responses to AZD1222 COVID-19 vaccine. Repertoires were generated with immunoSEQ multiplex PCR, while TCRdb's copy carries only in-frame clones and drops some. The sample holds just under 100,000 clones; 70% to 90% are singletons and the top ten take less than 3.5%. Specimen: peripheral blood, collected on day 0 of AZD1222 vaccination. All receptors come from an adult in good health. Each CDR3 is given with its conserved first and last residue. A D gene is named only where the DNA matches it firmly. Size tells how often a clone was seen (once, few, many) or the class of an expanded clone, and some rows leave it out.

d_gene: .; abundance: .; j_gene: TRBJ1-2; v_gene: TRBV3-1/TRBV3-2; CDR3nt: TGTGCCAGCAGCCAAGTAAGGGGAGGGTATGGCTACACCTTC; CDR3aa: CASSQVRGGYGYTF
d_gene: .; abundance: .; j_gene: TRBJ2-5; v_gene: TRBV27; CDR3nt: TGTGCCAGCAGTTTATCTCAGTGGGAGACCCAGTACTTC; CDR3aa: CASSLSQWETQYF
d_gene: .; abundance: .; j_gene: TRBJ2-7; v_gene: TRBV15; CDR3nt: TGTGCCACCAGCAGAGGAGGTAGCCTGACGGAGCAGTACTTC; CDR3aa: CATSRGGSLTEQYF
d_gene: TRBD1; abundance: .; j_gene: TRBJ2-5; v_gene: TRBV28; CDR3nt: TGTGCCAGCAGTCCGGGGGGACAGGGCCTGGAGGTAGAGACCCAGTACTTC; CDR3aa: CASSPGGQGLEVETQYF
d_gene: .; abundance: few; j_gene: TRBJ1-2; v_gene: TRBV6-4; CDR3nt: TGTGCCAGCAGCCCCACGCCCGGGACAAGTTATGGCTACACCTTC; CDR3aa: CASSPTPGTSYGYTF
d_gene: TRBD1; abundance: few; j_gene: TRBJ1-2; v_gene: TRBV7-2; CDR3nt: TGTGCCAGCAGCCCGGGACAGGGCCCCTATGGCTACACCTTC; CDR3aa: CASSPGQGPYGYTF
d_gene: .; abundance: .; j_gene: TRBJ2-7; v_gene: TRBV2; CDR3nt: TGTGCCAGCCAACCAACCTACGAGCAGTACTTC; CDR3aa: CASQPTYEQYF
d_gene: .; abundance: .; j_gene: TRBJ2-1; v_gene: TRBV7-3; CDR3nt: TGTGCCAGCAGCCTAGACCCTCTTGGGAACAATGAGCAGTTCTTC; CDR3aa: CASSLDPLGNNEQFF
d_gene: .; abundance: .; j_gene: TRBJ1-6; v_gene: TRBV7-9; CDR3nt: TGTGCCAGCAGCTTGACAGCTCAGGGGTCACCCCTCCACTTT; CDR3aa: CASSLTAQGSPLHF
d_gene: .; abundance: once; j_gene: TRBJ1-2; v_gene: TRBV28; CDR3nt: TGTGCCAGCAGTTTACAGATAGTGGGCTATGGCTACACCTTC; CDR3aa: CASSLQIVGYGYTF
d_gene: .; abundance: .; j_gene: TRBJ2-1; v_gene: TRBV6-2/TRBV6-3; CDR3nt: TGTGCCAGCAGATACAATATAGTCGGTGAGCAGTTCTTC; CDR3aa: CASRYNIVGEQFF
d_gene: .; abundance: once; j_gene: TRBJ1-5; v_gene: TRBV15; CDR3nt: TGTGCCACCAGCAGAGATCGGGGGGAGGGTCAGCCCCAGCATTTT; CDR3aa: CATSRDRGEGQPQHF
d_gene: .; abundance: .; j_gene: TRBJ1-1; v_gene: TRBV19; CDR3nt: TGTGCCAGTAGTAGGCGGACCGGACTGTTGAACACTGAAGCTTTCTTT; CDR3aa: CASSRRTGLLNTEAFF
d_gene: .; abundance: .; j_gene: TRBJ2-5; v_gene: TRBV7-2; CDR3nt: TGTGCCAGCAGCTGGGGACTCGCTCTTTCAGAGACCCAGTACTTC; CDR3aa: CASSWGLALSETQYF
d_gene: TRBD1; abundance: .; j_gene: TRBJ1-1; v_gene: TRBV19; CDR3nt: TGTGCCAGTAGTATACCCCTGACAGGGGGGACTGAAGCTTTCTTT; CDR3aa: CASSIPLTGGTEAFF
d_gene: TRBD1; abundance: .; j_gene: TRBJ1-2; v_gene: TRBV7-2; CDR3nt: TGTGCCAGCGGGAGGACAGGGGGCTATGGCTACACCTTC; CDR3aa: CASGRTGGYGYTF
d_gene: TRBD1; abundance: .; j_gene: TRBJ2-7; v_gene: TRBV6-5; CDR3nt: TGTGCCAGCAGTTACTACGCAGGGGGCCTCTACGAGCAGTACTTC; CDR3aa: CASSYYAGGLYEQYF
d_gene: .; abundance: .; j_gene: TRBJ1-4; v_gene: TRBV4-3; CDR3nt: TGCGCCAGCAGCCCCGCAGCGTTCAATGAAAAACTGTTTTTT; CDR3aa: CASSPAAFNEKLFF
d_gene: .; abundance: .; j_gene: TRBJ2-7; v_gene: TRBV3-1/TRBV3-2; CDR3nt: TGTGCCAGCAGCCCCTTCACAGGGTTCGGCGAGCAGTACTTC; CDR3aa: CASSPFTGFGEQYF
d_gene: TRBD2; abundance: .; j_gene: TRBJ2-1; v_gene: TRBV6-2/TRBV6-3; CDR3nt: TGTGCCAGCAGTTACTCACAGCGGGGGGGGACTGGTGAGCAGTTCTTC; CDR3aa: CASSYSQRGGTGEQFF
d_gene: TRBD1; abundance: .; j_gene: TRBJ1-1; v_gene: TRBV6-5; CDR3nt: TGTGCCAGCAGTTACGACAGGGGTTATACTGAAGCTTTCTTT; CDR3aa: CASSYDRGYTEAFF
d_gene: .; abundance: .; j_gene: TRBJ1-2; v_gene: TRBV6-2/TRBV6-3; CDR3nt: TGTGCCAGCAGTTACTCGATTCAGGGGATCTATGGCTACACCTTC; CDR3aa: CASSYSIQGIYGYTF
d_gene: .; abundance: .; j_gene: TRBJ2-2; v_gene: TRBV6-4; CDR3nt: TGTGCCAGCAGTGAGGGGGCCACCGGGGAGCTGTTTTTT; CDR3aa: CASSEGATGELFF
d_gene: .; abundance: few; j_gene: TRBJ1-3; v_gene: TRBV29-1; CDR3nt: TGCAGCGTTGAAGATCTAGGGGGAAACACCATATATTTT; CDR3aa: CSVEDLGGNTIYF
d_gene: TRBD2; abundance: .; j_gene: TRBJ2-3; v_gene: TRBV28; CDR3nt: TGTGCCAGCAGTCGTTCCTTTAGGCGGGGGACCACAGATACGCAGTATTTT; CDR3aa: CASSRSFRRGTTDTQYF